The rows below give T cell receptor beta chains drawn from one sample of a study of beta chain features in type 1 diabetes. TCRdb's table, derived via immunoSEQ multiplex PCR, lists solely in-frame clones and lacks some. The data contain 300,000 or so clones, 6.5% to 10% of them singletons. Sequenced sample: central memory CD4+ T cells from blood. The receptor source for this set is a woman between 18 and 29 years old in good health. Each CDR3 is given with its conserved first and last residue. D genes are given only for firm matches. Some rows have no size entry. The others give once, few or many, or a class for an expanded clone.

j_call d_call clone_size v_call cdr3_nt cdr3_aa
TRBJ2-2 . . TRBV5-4 TGTGCCAGCAGCTTTTCTGTCCGGGATAGGTCCGGGGAGCTGTTTTTT CASSFSVRDRSGELFF
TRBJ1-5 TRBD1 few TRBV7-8 TGTGCCAGCAGCTTAGTGATGGGTAACAGGGGTAAGCAGCCCCAGCATTTT CASSLVMGNRGKQPQHF
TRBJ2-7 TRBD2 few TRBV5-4 TGTGCCAGCAGCTTGGGACTAGCGGGAGTTTCCTACGAGCAGTACTTC CASSLGLAGVSYEQYF
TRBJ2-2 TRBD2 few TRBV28 TGTGCCAGCAGTTTAGGGGCGGGAGGGCCGGCCGGGGAGCTGTTTTTT CASSLGAGGPAGELFF
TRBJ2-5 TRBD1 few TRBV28 TGTGCCAGCAGAAAACAGGGGGCGGAGACCCAGTACTTC CASRKQGAETQYF
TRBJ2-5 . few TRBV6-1 TGTGCCAGCAGGACGGGAGTAGAGACCCAGTACTTC CASRTGVETQYF
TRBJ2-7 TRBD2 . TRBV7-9 TGTGCCAGCAGCTTCTGGACTAGCGGGACAAAATACGAGCAGTACTTC CASSFWTSGTKYEQYF
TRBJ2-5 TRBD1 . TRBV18 TGTGCCAGCTCACCACGAACAGGGGCACAAGAGACCCAGTACTTC CASSPRTGAQETQYF
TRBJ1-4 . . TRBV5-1 TGCGCCAGCAGCCCAGATCGTCTTTTGAATGAAAAACTGTTTTTT CASSPDRLLNEKLFF
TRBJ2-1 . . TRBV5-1 TGCGCCAGCAGCTTGGTAGCGGTAGACAATGAGCAGTTCTTC CASSLVAVDNEQFF
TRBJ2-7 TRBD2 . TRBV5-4 TGTGCCAGCAGCTGGACTAGCGGGGGCACCTACGAGCAGTACTTC CASSWTSGGTYEQYF
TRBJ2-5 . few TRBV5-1 TGCGCCAGCAGTGATACTCCAGGGAGGGAGACCCAGTACTTC CASSDTPGRETQYF
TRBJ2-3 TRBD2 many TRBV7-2 TGTGCCAGCAGCTATCAAAGCGGGAACACAGATACGCAGTATTTT CASSYQSGNTDTQYF
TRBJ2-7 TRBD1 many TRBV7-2 TGTGCCAGCAGCTTAGTGGAGACAGGGGGCTACGAGCAGTACTTC CASSLVETGGYEQYF
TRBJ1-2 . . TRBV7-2 TGTGCCAGCAGCTTAGAGGCAAACCTAAACTATGGCTACACCTTC CASSLEANLNYGYTF
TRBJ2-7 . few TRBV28 TGTGCCAGCAGTTTCAGGGTCGAGCAGTACTTC CASSFRVEQYF
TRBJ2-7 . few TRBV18 TGTGCCAGCTCACCGAAGACTCTCGAAGGCGAGCAGTACTTC CASSPKTLEGEQYF
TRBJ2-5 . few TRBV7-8 TGTGCCAGCAGCGCCAGTACTAGTCTGGAGACCCAGTACTTC CASSASTSLETQYF
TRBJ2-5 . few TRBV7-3 TGTGCCAGCAGCTTAAGGTGGCCGGAACAAGAGACCCAGTACTTC CASSLRWPEQETQYF
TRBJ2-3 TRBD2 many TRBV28 TGTGCCAGCTCCCTAGCGGATAGCACAGATACGCAGTATTTT CASSLADSTDTQYF
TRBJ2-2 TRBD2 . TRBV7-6 TGTGCCAGCGGCGTGTCGAGCGGGAGCACCGGGGAGCTGTTTTTT CASGVSSGSTGELFF
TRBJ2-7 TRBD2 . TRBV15 TGTGCCACCAGCAGAGAACGGGACTCGGGACTACGGGAGCAGTACTTC CATSRERDSGLREQYF
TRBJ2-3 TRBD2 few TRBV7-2 TGTGCCAGCAGCTCGGGACTAGCGGGAGGCACAGATACGCAGTATTTT CASSSGLAGGTDTQYF
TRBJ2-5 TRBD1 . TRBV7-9 TGTGCCAGCAGCTTCGACAGGGTAACCCAAGAGACCCAGTACTTC CASSFDRVTQETQYF
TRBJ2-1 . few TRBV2 TGTGCCAGCAGTGAAGAGATTAACAATGAGCAGTTCTTC CASSEEINNEQFF
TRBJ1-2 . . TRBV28 TGTGCCAGCAGTCCACAGGTTAACTATGGCTACACCTTC CASSPQVNYGYTF
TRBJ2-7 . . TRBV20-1 TGCAGTGCTAGTATCTCCTACGAGCAGTACTTC CSASISYEQYF
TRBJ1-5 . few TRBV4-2 TGTGCCAGCAGCCAAGAAAATCAGCCCCAGCATTTT CASSQENQPQHF
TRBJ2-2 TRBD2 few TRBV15 TGTGCCACCAGCAGAGCCTGGACTAGCGGGAGCATCACCGGGGAGCTGTTTTTT CATSRAWTSGSITGELFF
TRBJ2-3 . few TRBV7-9 TGTGCCAGCAGCTTCTTGTCCTGGGGAATGAGCACAGATACGCAGTATTTT CASSFLSWGMSTDTQYF
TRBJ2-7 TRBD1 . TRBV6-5 TGTGCCAGCAGAGCCAGGGGGACCTACGAGCAGTACTTC CASRARGTYEQYF
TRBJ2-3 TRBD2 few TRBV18 TGTGCCAGCTCACAGTCGGCTATCGGACTAGCGGGAAGCACAGATACGCAGTATTTT CASSQSAIGLAGSTDTQYF
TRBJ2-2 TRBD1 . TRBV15 TGTGCCACTGGGACAGGCAACACCGGGGAGCTGTTTTTT CATGTGNTGELFF
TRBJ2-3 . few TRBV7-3 TGTGCCAGCAGCTTAGCCCCGGGGGCGAGGGGCACAGATACGCAGTATTTT CASSLAPGARGTDTQYF
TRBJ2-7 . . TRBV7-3 TGTGCCAGCAGCCCAGGACTCCTAGGAGTCTACGAGCAGTACTTC CASSPGLLGVYEQYF
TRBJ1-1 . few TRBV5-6 TGTGCCAGCAGCCCCGAAGGCAGGGCCACTGAAGCTTTCTTT CASSPEGRATEAFF
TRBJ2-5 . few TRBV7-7 TGTGCTAGCAGCCACGGGGTGCACGCAGAGACCCAGTACTTC CASSHGVHAETQYF
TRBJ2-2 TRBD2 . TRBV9 TGTGCCAGCAGCCCTTACCGACTAGCGGGAAGGCCCGGGGAGCTGTTTTTT CASSPYRLAGRPGELFF